This T cell receptor beta chain was found in a study of blood T cell repertoires in COVID-19. Study details: Acute-phase and convalescent COVID-19 samples originated in the United States, Italy and Spain. Sources were T cells, B-cell-depleted T cells, or PBMCs; the material itself was cDNA or gDNA.

Per the study methods: Amplified reference gene primers provided the basis for estimating nucleated cell counts. Assay: immunoSEQ multiplex PCR; the TCRdb copy retains only in-frame clones and omits some. V and J calls and clone size are those listed in that table; D and trimming were worked out from the DNA. Here the sample spans about 300,000 clones, roughly 90% being singletons. CDR3 size: 16 residues. The V and J ends lost 4 bases and 4 bases respectively, with 17 bases between them. Germline CDR1 reads SGHTA; CDR2 reads FQGNSA. This rearrangement joins TRBV7-2 to TRBJ1-5; D is ambiguous. The source of this sequence is a man between 18 and 35 years old with active or convalescent COVID-19. Sequencing input: peripheral blood. CDR3: CASSSGAHRGNQPQHF. DNA for the CDR3: TGTGCCAGCAGCTCCGGCGCCCACAGAGGGAATCAGCCCCAGCATTTT. The full variable domain, rest sourced from reference TRBV7-2 and TRBJ1-5, is GAGVSQSPSNKVTEKGKDVELRCDPISGHTALYWYRQSLGQGLEFLIYFQGNSAPDKSGLPSDRFSAERTGGSVSTLTIQRTQQEDSAVYLCASSSGAHRGNQPQHFGDGTRLSIL.